A selection of T cell receptor beta chains follows, all from one sample in a study of naive and memory T cell subsets. TCRdb re-derived calls from the 5' RACE reads in MiXCR, one entry per CDR3 protein. The sample has approximately 58,000 distinct CDR3 sequences, about 7.2% seen once. Receptors were obtained from a male donor in good health. The CDR3 runs from the conserved cysteine through the conserved F or W. The order of the fields is CDR3 protein, J gene, V gene.

CASSLGSPAVSYEQYF	TRBJ2-7	TRBV7-9
CASSQRQRPGTQYF	TRBJ2-3	TRBV6-6
CSGTSGRLNEQFF	TRBJ2-1	TRBV20-1
CASRAGGALINEQFF	TRBJ2-1	TRBV3-1
CASSLANEQYF	TRBJ2-7	TRBV12-3/TRBV12-4
CASSITHLTDTQYF	TRBJ2-3	TRBV19
CASSLSRTAGEQYF	TRBJ2-7	TRBV11-3
CASSLGELYGYTF	TRBJ1-2	TRBV5-8
CAWATGQGQIGELFF	TRBJ2-2	TRBV30
CSVDAGSSDTGELFF	TRBJ2-2	TRBV29-1
CASSQITGTDTQYF	TRBJ2-3	TRBV14
CASTITGTQGFDYTF	TRBJ1-2	TRBV6-1
CASSGAAGELGGNEQFF	TRBJ2-1	TRBV2
CASSYRLAGGYNEQFF	TRBJ2-1	TRBV3-1
CASSLAGGYYEQYF	TRBJ2-7	TRBV11-2
CASSLLSGTTEAFF	TRBJ1-1	TRBV12-3/TRBV12-4
CSAWYGANVLTF	TRBJ2-6	TRBV29-1
CATSRTPATNEAFF	TRBJ1-1	TRBV15
CASSLALGNEQYF	TRBJ2-7	TRBV12-3/TRBV12-4
CSVDPNSNTGELFF	TRBJ2-2	TRBV29-1
CASSSILGTGKSEQYF	TRBJ2-7	TRBV12-3/TRBV12-4
CASSARVGGQPQHF	TRBJ1-5	TRBV28
CATSRAGAGASEKLFF	TRBJ1-4	TRBV15
CASRMGQGDTEAFF	TRBJ1-1	TRBV6-5
CASSLTPGTSGRVEQYF	TRBJ2-7	TRBV6-6
CSARAPGTRLLDSPLHF	TRBJ1-6	TRBV20-1
CASSYSSPQGVQDIQYF	TRBJ2-4	TRBV6-5
CASSKGAFNTGELFF	TRBJ2-2	TRBV7-2
CASSSPGHRYEQYF	TRBJ2-7	TRBV7-9
CASSIADRPYEQYF	TRBJ2-7	TRBV19
CASNGRAGGQLHEQFF	TRBJ2-1	TRBV12-3/TRBV12-4
CASGGQGYEQYF	TRBJ2-7	TRBV2
CASSQDANEQFF	TRBJ2-1	TRBV3-1
CASSLAGTGGRAYNSPLHF	TRBJ1-6	TRBV7-9
CAWSAVVGELFF	TRBJ2-2	TRBV30
CASKGGEFTDTQYF	TRBJ2-3	TRBV2
CASSGDRGNGELFF	TRBJ2-2	TRBV6-1
CAISESIETQYF	TRBJ2-5	TRBV10-3
CSARDQDEGNEQFF	TRBJ2-1	TRBV20-1
CSVEDVRVQYF	TRBJ2-7	TRBV29-1
CASSQDKGQGAQVTQETQYF	TRBJ2-5	TRBV3-1
CSAMGAGGSYEQYF	TRBJ2-7	TRBV20-1
CASQGWNGPDTQYF	TRBJ2-3	TRBV12-3/TRBV12-4
CASSYSRVAGHNEQFF	TRBJ2-1	TRBV6-6
CSARLSYGYTF	TRBJ1-2	TRBV20-1
CASSIAPTGTEAFF	TRBJ1-1	TRBV19
CASSYRGQLQFF	TRBJ2-1	TRBV6-5